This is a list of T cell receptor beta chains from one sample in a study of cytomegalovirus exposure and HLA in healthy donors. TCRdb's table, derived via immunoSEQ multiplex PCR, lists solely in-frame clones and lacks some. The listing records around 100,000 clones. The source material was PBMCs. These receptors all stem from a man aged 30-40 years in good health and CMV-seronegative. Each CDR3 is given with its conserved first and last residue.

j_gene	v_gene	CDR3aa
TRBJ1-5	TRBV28	CASTSSRGWYQPQHF
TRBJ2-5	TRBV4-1	CASRPTLQGRMPQYF
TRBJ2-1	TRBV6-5	CASKGTGSYNEQFF
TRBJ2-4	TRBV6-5	CASSRTGGANIQYF
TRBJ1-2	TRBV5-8	CASSFGQGAYYGYTF
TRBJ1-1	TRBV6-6	CASSYSLANTEAFF
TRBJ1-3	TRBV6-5	CASSRQGARGNTIYF
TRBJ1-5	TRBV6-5	CASSSTGWGQPQHF
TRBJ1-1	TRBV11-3	CASSVGGGSTEAFF
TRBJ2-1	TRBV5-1	CASSGDKGLAGTPSYNEQFF
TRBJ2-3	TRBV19	CASSTQGVADTQYF
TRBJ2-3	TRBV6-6	CASAPGGDTQYF
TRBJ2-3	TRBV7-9	CASSSTSGGAFLDTQYF
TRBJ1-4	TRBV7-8	CASSSRTALLATNEKLFF
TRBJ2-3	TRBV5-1	CASSFLKDTQYF
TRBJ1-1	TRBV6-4	CASSLPPGDTEAFF
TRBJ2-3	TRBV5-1	CASSWGQGKDTQYF
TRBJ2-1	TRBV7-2	CASSLVQGRYNEQFF
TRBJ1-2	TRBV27	CASSVTGDYGYTF
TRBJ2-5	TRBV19	CASSSLSGTSGGPRETQYF
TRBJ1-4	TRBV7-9	CASSDLEGWDEKLFF
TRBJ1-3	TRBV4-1	CASSHPPLLNTIYF
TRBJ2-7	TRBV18	CASSERLDRASYEQYF
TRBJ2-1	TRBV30	CASRDRGNNEQFF
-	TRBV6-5	CATARWGPSSYEQYF
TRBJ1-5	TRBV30	CAWSNNRVNQPQHF
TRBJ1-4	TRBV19	CASSIGATNEKLFF
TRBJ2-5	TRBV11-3	CASSSVYQETQYF
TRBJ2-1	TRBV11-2	CASSSRQGGNNEQFF
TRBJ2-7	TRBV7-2	CASSPTAVGAYEQYF
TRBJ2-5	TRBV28	CASSPHSGTGGETQYF
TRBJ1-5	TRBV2	CASSYRGDQPQHF
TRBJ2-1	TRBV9	CASSVYREHNEQFF
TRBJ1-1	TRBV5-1	CASSWTGGTEAFF
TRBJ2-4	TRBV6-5	CASSQEAIQYF
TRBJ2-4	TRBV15	CATSPQGNPAQDIQYF
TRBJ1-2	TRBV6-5	CASSYATGGASGGYTF